This is a list of T cell receptor beta chains from one sample in a study of shared clonotypes between healthy human individuals. The data were produced by immunoSEQ multiplex PCR, yet TCRdb's version contains in-frame clones alone and is incomplete. Of under 550,000 clones in the sample, about 96% are singletons; the top ten hold roughly 0.06%. The sample was naive CD4+ T cells sorted from blood. The receptor source for this set is a woman aged 25 to 39 in good health. Both conserved end residues are trimmed from each CDR3. Each record gives: D gene, J gene, clone size, V gene, CDR3 protein. A D gene is named only where the DNA matches it firmly. The listing skips clone size in some rows; elsewhere it reads once, few, many or a size class.

>.|TRBJ1-2|once|TRBV6-6
ATWGGEPTFYGYT
>.|TRBJ2-7|.|TRBV5-1
ASSLDIPYEQY
>TRBD1|TRBJ2-2|.|TRBV6-6
ASTDRGTGELF
>TRBD2|TRBJ2-7|once|TRBV19
ASSHPSGYEQY
>.|TRBJ1-5|.|TRBV19
ASSARTYQPQH
>.|TRBJ1-1|few|TRBV7-9
ASSLAPDATEAF
>.|TRBJ1-1|.|TRBV28
ASSPTGQPTEAF
>.|TRBJ2-7|.|TRBV6-7
ASSLGSAGEQY
>TRBD2|TRBJ2-7|once|TRBV5-4
ASSRPGLDYEQY
>.|TRBJ2-7|.|TRBV18
ASSPSRDGHEQY
>TRBD1|TRBJ2-5|.|TRBV28
ASSFTGGRQTQY
>.|TRBJ1-3|.|TRBV21-1
ASSKVRDPGNTIY
>.|TRBJ1-5|.|TRBV7-2
ASGLGGGSNQPQH
>TRBD1|TRBJ2-1|.|TRBV10-1
ASSRQGVNEQF
>TRBD2|TRBJ2-7|.|TRBV30
AWSRLAGGPYEQY
>TRBD1|TRBJ2-7|.|TRBV7-8
ASTRTGGMYEQY
>.|TRBJ2-6|.|TRBV10-1
ASSESYAGSSGANVLT
>TRBD1|TRBJ1-2|.|TRBV2
ASSWTGPGYT
>TRBD1|TRBJ2-3|once|TRBV18
ASSQQGARGTDTQY
>.|TRBJ2-3|.|TRBV11-3
ASSGSGPGASSLDTQY
>.|TRBJ1-5|.|TRBV28
ASSFIIGVGLNQPQH
>TRBD2|TRBJ2-7|.|TRBV11-1
ASSLAFSGIREQY
>.|TRBJ1-6|.|TRBV7-9
ASSSSDRLNSPLH
>.|TRBJ2-7|.|TRBV19
ASSIRHLSYEQY
>TRBD1|TRBJ2-7|.|TRBV6-6
ASRNAGGEQY
>.|TRBJ1-1|.|TRBV5-8
ASSTDGYTEAF
>TRBD2|TRBJ2-3|.|TRBV13
ASTNSGNGWTDTQY
>.|TRBJ1-1|.|TRBV11-2
ASSLAPGLEAF
>.|TRBJ1-4|once|TRBV28
ASSLGGETNEKLF
>TRBD2|TRBJ2-1|.|TRBV13
ASSWRTRSLAIDEQF
>.|TRBJ2-2|.|TRBV27
ASSLLAGNTGELF
>TRBD2|TRBJ2-3|.|TRBV7-2
ASSLGGFRTDTQY
>TRBD2|TRBJ2-3|.|TRBV5-1
ASSPLAGEPDTQY
>.|TRBJ1-1|.|TRBV28
ASTERGNTEAF
>.|TRBJ2-7|.|TRBV10-3
AISVIDSYEQY
>.|TRBJ2-1|.|TRBV4-2
ASSQGSGLGDRF
>.|TRBJ2-7|.|TRBV10-3
AASTGDWAYEQY
>TRBD1|TRBJ1-1|.|TRBV18
ASSPGTGRDTEAF
>TRBD1|TRBJ1-5|once|TRBV18
ASSRTGGVSGNQPQH
>.|TRBJ1-1|.|TRBV19
ASSIPEGSPF
>TRBD2|TRBJ2-5|.|TRBV30
AWNKRTSGRGKGETQY
>.|TRBJ2-7|.|TRBV27
ASSLSWLDSSYEQY
>.|TRBJ2-7|.|TRBV6-1
ASSEGWATEEEQY
>.|TRBJ2-3|once|TRBV7-3
ASSPRTDTQY
>.|TRBJ1-1|.|TRBV6-5
ASSYAGGVNTEAF